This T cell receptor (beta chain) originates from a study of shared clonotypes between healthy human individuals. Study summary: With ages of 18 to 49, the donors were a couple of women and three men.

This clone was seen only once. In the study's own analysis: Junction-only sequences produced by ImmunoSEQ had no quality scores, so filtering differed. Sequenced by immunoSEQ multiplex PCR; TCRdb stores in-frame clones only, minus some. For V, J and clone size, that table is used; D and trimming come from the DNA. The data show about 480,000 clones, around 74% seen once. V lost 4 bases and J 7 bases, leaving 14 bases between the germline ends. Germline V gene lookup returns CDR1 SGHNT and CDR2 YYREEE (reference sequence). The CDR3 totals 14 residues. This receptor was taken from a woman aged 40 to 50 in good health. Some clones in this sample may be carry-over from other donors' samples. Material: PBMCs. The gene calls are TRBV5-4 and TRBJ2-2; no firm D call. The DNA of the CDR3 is TGTGCCAGCAGCACCACGAGGTCCGGCGGGGAGCTGTTTTTT. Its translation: CASSTTRSGGELFF.